This T cell receptor (beta chain) was found in a study of patients and donors after allogeneic stem cell transplantation (dated by TCRdb to 2020 to 2022). As regards this clonotype: The antigen this receptor binds is unknown. Base quality data are lacking; no much larger clone is found one base away.

To prepare the library, RT-PCR was applied. The run used a NextSeq 550. TCRdb took the public reads, trimmed them with fastp at Q25, ran MiXCR for clone calling and kept in-frame beta chains. Each entry is one CDR3 protein sequence, shown with its most common DNA and genes. The sample includes some 880,000 distinct CDR3 sequences, with roughly 18% observed a single time. The biggest ten clones account for 6% of the sample. Relative to germline, V is 4 bases shorter and J is 0 bases shorter, with 11 bases between their ends. Reading from cysteine to phenylalanine, the CDR3 counts 16 amino acids. The only DNA kept is the CDR3, 48 bases in frame from the first base. The germline V gene specifies SGHRS as CDR1 and YFSETQ as CDR2.

This TCR came from a human donor who was either an allogeneic HSCT recipient or a stem cell or donor lymphocyte infusion donor (not recorded which). It is not recorded whose cells these are; they may come from a transplant donor. The V and J genes are TRBV5-1 and TRBJ2-6; too little of a D gene remains to name it. The specimen was blood, either unsorted or a sorted T cell fraction (not recorded which). The CDR3 amino acid sequence is: CASSVLSNSGANVLTF. The DNA sequence is TGCGCCAGCAGCGTGCTCAGTAACTCTGGGGCCAACGTCCTGACTTTC. Full variable domain (CDR3 extended with the reference TRBV5-1 and TRBJ2-6 proteins): KAGVTQTPRYLIKTRGQQVTLSCSPISGHRSVSWYQQTPGQGLQFLFEYFSETQRNKGNFPGRFSGRQFSNSRSEMNVSTLELGDSALYLCASSVLSNSGANVLTFGAGSRLTVL.